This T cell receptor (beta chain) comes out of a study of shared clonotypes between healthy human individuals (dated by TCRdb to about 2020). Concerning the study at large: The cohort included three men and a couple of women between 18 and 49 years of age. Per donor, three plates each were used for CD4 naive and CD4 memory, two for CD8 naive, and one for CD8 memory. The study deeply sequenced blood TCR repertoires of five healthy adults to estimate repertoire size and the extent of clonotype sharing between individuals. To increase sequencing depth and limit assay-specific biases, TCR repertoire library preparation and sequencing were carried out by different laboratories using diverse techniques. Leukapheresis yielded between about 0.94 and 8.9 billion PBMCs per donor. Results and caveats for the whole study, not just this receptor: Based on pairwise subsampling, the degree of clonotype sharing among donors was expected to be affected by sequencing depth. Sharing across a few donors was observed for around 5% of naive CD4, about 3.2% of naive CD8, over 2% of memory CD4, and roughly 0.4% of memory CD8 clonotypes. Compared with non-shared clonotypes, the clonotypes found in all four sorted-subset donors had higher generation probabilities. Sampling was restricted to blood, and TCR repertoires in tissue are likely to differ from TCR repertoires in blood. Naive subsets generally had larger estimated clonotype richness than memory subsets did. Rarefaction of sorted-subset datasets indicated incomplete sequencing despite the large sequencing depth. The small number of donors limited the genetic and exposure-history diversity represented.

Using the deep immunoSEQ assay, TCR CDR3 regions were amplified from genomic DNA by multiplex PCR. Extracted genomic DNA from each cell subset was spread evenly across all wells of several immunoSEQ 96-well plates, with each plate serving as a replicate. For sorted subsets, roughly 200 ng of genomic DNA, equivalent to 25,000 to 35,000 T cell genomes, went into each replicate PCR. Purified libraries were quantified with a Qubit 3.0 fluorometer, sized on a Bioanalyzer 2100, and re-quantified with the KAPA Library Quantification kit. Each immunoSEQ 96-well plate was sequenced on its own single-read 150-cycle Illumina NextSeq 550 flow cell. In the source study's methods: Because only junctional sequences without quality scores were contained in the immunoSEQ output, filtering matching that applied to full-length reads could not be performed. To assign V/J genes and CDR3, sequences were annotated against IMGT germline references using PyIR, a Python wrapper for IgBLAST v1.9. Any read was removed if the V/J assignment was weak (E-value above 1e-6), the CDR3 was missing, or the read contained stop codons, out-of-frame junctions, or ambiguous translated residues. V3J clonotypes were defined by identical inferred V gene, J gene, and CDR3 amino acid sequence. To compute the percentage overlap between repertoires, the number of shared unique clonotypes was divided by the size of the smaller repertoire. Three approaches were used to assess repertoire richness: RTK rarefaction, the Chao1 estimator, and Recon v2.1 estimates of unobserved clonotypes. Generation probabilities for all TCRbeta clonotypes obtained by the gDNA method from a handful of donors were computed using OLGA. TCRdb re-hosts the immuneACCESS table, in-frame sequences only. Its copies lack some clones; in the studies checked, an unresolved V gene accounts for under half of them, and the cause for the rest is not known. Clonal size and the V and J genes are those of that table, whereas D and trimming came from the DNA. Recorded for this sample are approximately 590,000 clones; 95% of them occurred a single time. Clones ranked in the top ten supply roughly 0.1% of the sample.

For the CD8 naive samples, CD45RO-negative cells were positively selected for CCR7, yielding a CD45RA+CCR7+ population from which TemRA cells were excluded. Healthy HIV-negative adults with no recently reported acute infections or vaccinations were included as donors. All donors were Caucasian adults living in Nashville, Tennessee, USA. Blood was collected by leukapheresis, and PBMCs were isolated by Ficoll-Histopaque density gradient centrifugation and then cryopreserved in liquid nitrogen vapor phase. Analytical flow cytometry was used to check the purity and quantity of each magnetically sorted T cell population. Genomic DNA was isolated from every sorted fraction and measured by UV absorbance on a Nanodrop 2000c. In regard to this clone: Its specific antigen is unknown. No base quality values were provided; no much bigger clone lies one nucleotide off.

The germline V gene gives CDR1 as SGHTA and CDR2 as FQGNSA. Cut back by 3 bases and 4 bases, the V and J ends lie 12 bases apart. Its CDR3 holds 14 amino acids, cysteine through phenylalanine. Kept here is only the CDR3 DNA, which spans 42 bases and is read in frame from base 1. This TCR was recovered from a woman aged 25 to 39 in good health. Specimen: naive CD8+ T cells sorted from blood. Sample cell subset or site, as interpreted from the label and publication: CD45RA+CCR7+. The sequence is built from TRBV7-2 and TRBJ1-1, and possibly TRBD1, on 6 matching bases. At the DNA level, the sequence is TGTGCCAGCAGCTTCGGAACAGGGTCCACTGAAGCTTTCTTT. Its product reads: CASSFGTGSTEAFF.